A selection of T cell receptor beta chains follows, all from one sample in a study of cytomegalovirus exposure and HLA in healthy donors. The method was immunoSEQ multiplex PCR; TCRdb's version includes in-frame clones alone and lacks a portion of them. The sample lists about 110,000 clones, more than 75% seen once, with about 1.7% in the top ten. Sequenced material: PBMCs. The receptors originated from a man aged 35 to 55 in good health and CMV-seronegative. Both conserved end residues are part of each CDR3. A D gene is named only where the DNA matches it firmly. Expanded clones are given a class, and other clones once, few, many or no size at all.

clone_size j_call v_call d_call cdr3_aa cdr3_nt
. TRBJ2-6 TRBV5-1 . CASSLGQVPLSGANVLTF TGCGCCAGCAGCTTGGGACAGGTCCCCCTCTCTGGGGCCAACGTCCTGACTTTC
. TRBJ2-2 TRBV18 . CASSLEGLAGELFF TGTGCCAGCTCACTCGAGGGCCTCGCCGGGGAGCTGTTTTTT
. TRBJ2-7 TRBV5-1 TRBD2 CASSLSGGTYEQYF TGCGCCAGCAGCTTAAGCGGGGGGACTTACGAGCAGTACTTC
. TRBJ1-3 TRBV6-1 . CASSETGPGSGNTIYF TGTGCCAGCAGTGAAACAGGGCCAGGGTCTGGAAACACCATATATTTT
. TRBJ2-7 TRBV19 . CASSQEGDGFYYEQYF TGTGCCAGTAGCCAAGAGGGGGACGGGTTTTACTACGAGCAGTACTTC
. TRBJ1-2 TRBV13 TRBD1 CASSLYRGVERYGYTF TGTGCCAGCAGCTTGTACAGGGGAGTAGAACGCTATGGCTACACCTTC
. TRBJ2-7 TRBV2 . CASSDFRVVGRGYEQYF TGTGCCAGCAGTGATTTCAGGGTGGTTGGACGAGGATACGAGCAGTACTTC
once TRBJ2-7 TRBV6-1 . CASLSRGNGYEQYF TGTGCCAGCTTAAGCAGGGGAAATGGCTACGAGCAGTACTTC
. TRBJ1-1 TRBV7-6 . CASSPGGNTEAFF TGTGCCAGCAGCCCCGGGGGGAACACTGAAGCTTTCTTT
. TRBJ2-3 TRBV18 . CASSPLAGSNPSTDTQYF TGTGCCAGCTCACCACTGGCTGGTTCGAACCCCAGCACAGATACGCAGTATTTT
once TRBJ1-1 TRBV2 . CATIAAFEAFF TGTGCCACCATTGCGGCATTTGAAGCTTTCTTT
once TRBJ1-2 TRBV29-1 TRBD1 CSVEQTGRSYGYTF TGCAGCGTTGAGCAGACAGGGCGAAGCTATGGCTACACCTTC
once TRBJ1-3 TRBV5-6 TRBD1 CASSFRDRRFSGNTIYF TGTGCCAGCAGCTTCCGGGACAGGAGATTTTCTGGAAACACCATATATTTT
. TRBJ1-5 TRBV5-4 TRBD1 CASSRQGPNQPQHF TGTGCCAGCAGCCGACAGGGACCGAATCAGCCCCAGCATTTT